This is a list of T cell receptor beta chains from one sample in a study of shared clonotypes between healthy human individuals. Assay used: immunoSEQ multiplex PCR; TCRdb lists only in-frame clones, some missing. The table shows about 800,000 clones, with 90% to 97% occurring only once. Material: naive CD8+ T cells sorted from blood. The receptors derive from a man aged 25-40 years in good health. Each CDR3 is given with its conserved first and last residue.

v_gene: TRBV29-1
CDR3aa: CSVEDHGQGHEQYF

v_gene: TRBV7-9
CDR3aa: CASSGGFNVLTF

v_gene: TRBV2
CDR3aa: CASLARYYGYTF

v_gene: TRBV5-1
CDR3aa: CASSFGPGGNTIYF

v_gene: TRBV28
CDR3aa: CASSLFDGSGRITDTQYF

v_gene: TRBV7-9
CDR3aa: CASSPPGGPAGGANVLTF

v_gene: TRBV6-5
CDR3aa: CASSPGTVLEQYF

v_gene: TRBV27
CDR3aa: CASSQQTAGVTYEQYF

v_gene: TRBV28
CDR3aa: CASTLEGIYNEQFF

v_gene: TRBV28
CDR3aa: CASSGDRAYEQYF

v_gene: TRBV2
CDR3aa: CASSDLGGAAYEQYF

v_gene: TRBV7-9
CDR3aa: CASSLGLAGGNEQFF

v_gene: TRBV7-9
CDR3aa: CASSYGTSGSTDTQYF

v_gene: TRBV29-1
CDR3aa: CSVMVSQETQYF

v_gene: TRBV5-5
CDR3aa: CASSLPGTGGHNEQFF

v_gene: TRBV10-3
CDR3aa: CAISDPRGEEQFF